This is a list of T cell receptor beta chains from one sample in a study of blood T cell repertoires in COVID-19. The data were produced by immunoSEQ multiplex PCR, yet TCRdb's version contains in-frame clones alone and is incomplete. The sample records around 250,000 clones, more than 75% being singletons. Sample: PBMCs or T cells enriched from blood (not recorded which). The origin of the receptors is a woman aged 50 to 65 who had recovered from COVID-19. The CDR3 runs from the conserved cysteine through the conserved F or W. Each record gives: J gene, D gene, V gene, clone size, CDR3 protein, CDR3 DNA. The D gene is left open where the match is weak. Rows give clone size only sometimes, using once, few, many, or a class for an expanded clone.

>TRBJ1-1|-|TRBV10-3|once
CAISESQENTEAFF
TGTGCCATCAGTGAGTCTCAGGAGAACACTGAAGCTTTCTTT
>TRBJ2-3|TRBD2|TRBV5-1|-
CASSPWTSGGDTQYF
TGCGCCAGCAGCCCCTGGACTAGCGGGGGAGATACGCAGTATTTT
>TRBJ1-1|-|TRBV4-3|-
CASSQDVMNTEAFF
TGCGCCAGCAGCCAAGATGTAATGAACACTGAAGCTTTCTTT
>TRBJ2-7|-|TRBV15|-
CATSLSVLYEQYF
TGTGCCACCAGCCTTTCTGTTCTCTACGAGCAGTACTTC
>TRBJ1-6|-|TRBV29-1|-
CRRGGHSFYNSPLHF
TGCAGGAGGGGGGGGCACAGCTTCTATAATTCACCCCTCCACTTT
>TRBJ2-3|TRBD2|TRBV7-3|-
CASSPDGRSAGGSYTQYF
TGTGCCAGCAGCCCGGACGGGCGGTCAGCGGGAGGCTCCTATACGCAGTATTTT
>TRBJ1-1|TRBD1|TRBV27|-
CASSSLTGLGRTNTEAFF
TGTGCCAGCAGTTCACTGACAGGGCTGGGGCGAACGAACACTGAAGCTTTCTTT
>TRBJ2-5|TRBD2|TRBV20-1|-
CSARDTSGNYF
TGCAGTGCTAGGGACACTAGCGGGAACTACTTC
>TRBJ1-4|TRBD1|TRBV3-1/TRBV3-2|-
CASSYKIGTVREKLFF
TGTGCCAGCAGTTACAAAATCGGGACAGTCAGGGAAAAACTGTTTTTT
>TRBJ2-7|-|TRBV18|-
CASPPLGGSSRTNYEQYF
TGTGCCAGCCCGCCATTGGGAGGATCGTCGCGGACCAACTACGAGCAGTACTTC
>TRBJ2-7|TRBD1|TRBV28|few
CASSLPLTGQNAYEQYF
TGTGCCAGCAGTCTCCCGTTAACGGGACAGAATGCCTACGAGCAGTACTTC
>TRBJ1-6|TRBD1|TRBV4-3|-
CASSNLTGGSNSPLHF
TGCGCCAGCAGCAACCTAACAGGGGGCAGTAATTCACCCCTCCACTTT
>TRBJ2-7|TRBD1|TRBV7-2|-
CASSLALGQGISYEQYF
TGTGCCAGCAGCTTAGCGCTCGGACAGGGGATCTCCTACGAGCAGTACTTC
>TRBJ1-6|-|TRBV7-3|-
CASSTDQNSPLHF
TGTGCCAGCAGCACCGATCAGAACTCACCCCTCCACTTT
>TRBJ1-2|TRBD1|TRBV11-2|-
CASSLVSRGHLGYTF
TGTGCCAGCAGCTTAGTTTCCAGGGGGCACCTTGGCTACACCTTC
>TRBJ2-3|TRBD2|TRBV5-1|-
CASSPGTSGGFTDTQYF
TGCGCCAGCAGCCCGGGGACTAGCGGGGGCTTCACAGATACGCAGTATTTT
>TRBJ1-5|-|TRBV30|-
CAWSEAPGQGQPQHF
TGTGCCTGGAGTGAGGCTCCCGGGCAGGGTCAGCCCCAGCATTTT
>TRBJ2-3|TRBD1|TRBV2|-
CASTVQGVGDTQYF
TGTGCCAGCACCGTCCAGGGGGTCGGAGATACGCAGTATTTT
>TRBJ2-1|-|TRBV7-2|-
CASSYQRGGKNNEQFF
TGTGCCAGCAGCTACCAACGGGGCGGGAAGAACAATGAGCAGTTCTTC
>TRBJ1-5|-|TRBV5-8|-
CASSFGQNSNQPQHF
TGTGCCAGCAGCTTCGGACAGAATAGCAATCAGCCCCAGCATTTT
>TRBJ2-7|-|TRBV27|-
CASSSSIYEQYF
TGTGCCAGCAGTTCCTCTATATACGAGCAGTACTTC
>TRBJ2-1|TRBD1|TRBV11-3|-
CASSSGDSEQFF
TGTGCCAGCAGCTCAGGGGACAGTGAGCAGTTCTTC
>TRBJ1-2|TRBD1|TRBV18|-
CASSPGQGRDGYTF
TGTGCCAGCTCACCAGGACAGGGAAGGGATGGCTACACCTTC
>TRBJ2-5|TRBD1|TRBV15|-
CATSSLWGTGQGAQETQYF
TGTGCCACCAGCAGCCTTTGGGGAACGGGACAGGGGGCCCAAGAGACCCAGTACTTC
>TRBJ1-2|-|TRBV19|-
CASSPPGAYYGYTF
TGTGCCAGTAGTCCCCCCGGAGCTTACTATGGCTACACCTTC
>TRBJ1-5|TRBD1|TRBV12-3/TRBV12-4|-
CASSPGTGLSQHF
TGTGCCAGCAGCCCCGGGACAGGGTTGTCCCAGCATTTT
>TRBJ1-4|-|TRBV28|-
CASSSPTRGEKLFF
TGTGCCAGCAGTTCGCCGACCAGGGGTGAAAAACTGTTTTTT